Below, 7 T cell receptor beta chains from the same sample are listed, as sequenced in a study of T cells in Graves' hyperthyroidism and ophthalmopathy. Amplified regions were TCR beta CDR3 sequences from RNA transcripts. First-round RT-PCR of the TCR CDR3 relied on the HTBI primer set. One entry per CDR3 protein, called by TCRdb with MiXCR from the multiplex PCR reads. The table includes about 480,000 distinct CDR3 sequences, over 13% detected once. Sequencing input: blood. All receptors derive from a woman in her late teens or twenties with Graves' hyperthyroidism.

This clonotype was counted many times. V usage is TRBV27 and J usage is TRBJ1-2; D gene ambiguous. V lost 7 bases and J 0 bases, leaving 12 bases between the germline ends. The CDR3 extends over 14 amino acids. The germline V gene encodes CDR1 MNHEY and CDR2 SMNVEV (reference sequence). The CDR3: CASTEVGTNYGYTF. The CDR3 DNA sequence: TGTGCCAGCACCGAAGTGGGTACTAACTATGGCTACACCTTC.

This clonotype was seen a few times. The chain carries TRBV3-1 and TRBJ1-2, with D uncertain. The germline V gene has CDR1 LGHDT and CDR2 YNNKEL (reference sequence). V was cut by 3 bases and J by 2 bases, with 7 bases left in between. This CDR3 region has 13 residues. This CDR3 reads CASSHHQNYGYTF. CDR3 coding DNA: TGTGCCAGCAGCCATCATCAGAACTATGGCTACACCTTC. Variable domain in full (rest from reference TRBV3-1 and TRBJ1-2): DTAVSQTPKYLVTQMGNDKSIKCEQNLGHDTMYWYKQDSKKFLKIMFSYNNKELIINETVPNRFSPKSPDKAHLNLHINSLELGDSAVYFCASSHHQNYGYTFGSGTRLTVV.

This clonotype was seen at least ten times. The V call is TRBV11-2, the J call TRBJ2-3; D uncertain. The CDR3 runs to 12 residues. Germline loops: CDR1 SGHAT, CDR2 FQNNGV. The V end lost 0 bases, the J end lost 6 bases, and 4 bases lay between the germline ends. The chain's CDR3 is CASSLDRDTQYF. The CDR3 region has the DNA TGTGCCAGCAGCTTAGATCGGGATACGCAGTATTTT. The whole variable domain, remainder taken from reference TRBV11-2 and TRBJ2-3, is EAGVAQSPRYKIIEKRQSVAFWCNPISGHATLYWYQQILGQGPKLLIQFQNNGVVDDSQLPKDRFSAERLKGVDSTLKIQPAKLEDSAVYLCASSLDRDTQYFGPGTRLTVL.

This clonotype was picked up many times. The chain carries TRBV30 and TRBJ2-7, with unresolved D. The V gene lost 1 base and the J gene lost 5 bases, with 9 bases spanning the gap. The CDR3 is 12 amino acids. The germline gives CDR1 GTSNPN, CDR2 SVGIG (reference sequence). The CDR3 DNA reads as TGTGCCTGGAGTGGATCTGGGCACGAGCAGTACTTC. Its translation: CAWSGSGHEQYF.

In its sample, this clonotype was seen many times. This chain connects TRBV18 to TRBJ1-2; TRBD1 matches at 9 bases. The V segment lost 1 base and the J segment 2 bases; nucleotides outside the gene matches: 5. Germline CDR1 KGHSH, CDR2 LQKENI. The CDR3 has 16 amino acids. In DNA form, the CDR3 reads TGTGCCAGCTCACCACGGGACAGGGTGTCAAACTATGGCTACACCTTC. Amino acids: CASSPRDRVSNYGYTF. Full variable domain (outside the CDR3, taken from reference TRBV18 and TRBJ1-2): NAGVMQNPRHLVRRRGQEARLRCSPMKGHSHVYWYRQLPEEGLKFMVYLQKENIIDESGMPKERFSAEFPKEGPSILRIQQVVRGDSAAYFCASSPRDRVSNYGYTFGSGTRLTVV.

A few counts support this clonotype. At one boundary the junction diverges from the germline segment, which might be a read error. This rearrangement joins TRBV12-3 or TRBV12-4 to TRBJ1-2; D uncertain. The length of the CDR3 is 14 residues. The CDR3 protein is CVSSLWPRNYGYTF. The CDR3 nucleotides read TGTGTCAGCAGTTTATGGCCGAGGAACTATGGCTACACCTTC.

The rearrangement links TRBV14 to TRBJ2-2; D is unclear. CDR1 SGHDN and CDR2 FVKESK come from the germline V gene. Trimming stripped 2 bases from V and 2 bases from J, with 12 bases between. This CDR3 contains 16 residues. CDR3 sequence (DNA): TGTGCCAGCAGCCAATTCTCCGGGCCCAACACCGGGGAGCTGTTTTTT. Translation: CASSQFSGPNTGELFF.